This T cell receptor beta chain was observed in a study of blood T cell repertoires in COVID-19. Study at large: The United States, Italy and Spain were the sources of the acute and convalescent COVID-19 samples. PBMCs, B-cell-depleted T cells, or T cells were the source of the cDNA or gDNA that made up the material.

In the authors' methods: The authors estimated nucleated cell counts from reference gene primer amplification. Repertoires were generated with immunoSEQ multiplex PCR, while TCRdb's copy carries only in-frame clones and drops some. V and J calls and clone size are copied from that table; D and trimming were computed from the DNA. The data contain about 56,000 clones, roughly 90% of them singletons. With 0 bases removed from V and 5 bases from J, the gap between germline ends came to 7 bases. The CDR3 is 13 amino acids. Per germline, CDR1 LGHDT and CDR2 YNNKEL (reference sequence). This receptor was identified in a man aged 45-65 years with active COVID-19. This chain links TRBV3-1 (or the pseudogene TRBV3-2) with TRBJ1-2, with D unresolved. What was sequenced was peripheral blood. CDR3 amino acids: CASSQDPRYGYTF. CDR3 in DNA: TGTGCCAGCAGCCAAGATCCGCGTTATGGCTACACCTTC.